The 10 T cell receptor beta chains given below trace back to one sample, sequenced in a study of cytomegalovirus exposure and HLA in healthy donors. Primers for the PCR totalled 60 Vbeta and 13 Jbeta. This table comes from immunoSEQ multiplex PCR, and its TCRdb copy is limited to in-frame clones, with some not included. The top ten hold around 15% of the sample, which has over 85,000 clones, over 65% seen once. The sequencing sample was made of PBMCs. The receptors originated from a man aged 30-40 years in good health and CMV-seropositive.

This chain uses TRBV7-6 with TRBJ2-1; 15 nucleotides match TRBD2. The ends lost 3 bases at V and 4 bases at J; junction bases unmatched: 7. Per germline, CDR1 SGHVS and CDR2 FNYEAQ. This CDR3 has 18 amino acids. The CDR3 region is CASSFGLAGGRGYNEQFF. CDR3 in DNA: TGTGCCAGCAGCTTTGGACTAGCGGGGGGGAGGGGATACAATGAGCAGTTCTTC.

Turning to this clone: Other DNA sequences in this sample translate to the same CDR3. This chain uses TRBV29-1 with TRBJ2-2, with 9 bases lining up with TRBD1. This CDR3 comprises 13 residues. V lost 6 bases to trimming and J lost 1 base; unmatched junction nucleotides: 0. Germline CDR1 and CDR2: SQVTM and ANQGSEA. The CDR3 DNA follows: TGCAGCGTGGACAGGGGGAACACCGGGGAGCTGTTTTTT. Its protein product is CSVDRGNTGELFF.

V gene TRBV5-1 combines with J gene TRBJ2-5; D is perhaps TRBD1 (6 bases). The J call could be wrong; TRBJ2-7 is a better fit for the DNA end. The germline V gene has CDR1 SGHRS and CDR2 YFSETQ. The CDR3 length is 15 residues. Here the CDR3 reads CASSPRGQHSYEQYF. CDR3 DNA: TGCGCCAGCAGCCCGCGTGGACAGCACTCCTACGAGCAGTACTTC.

This chain's CDR3 is CAITSGLAGAADTQYF. CDR3 bases: TGTGCCATCACCTCGGGACTAGCGGGGGCGGCAGATACGCAGTATTTT. V is TRBV10-3 and J is TRBJ2-3, with TRBD2 matching 14 bases. The germline V gene has CDR1 ENHRY and CDR2 SYGVKD. The CDR3 loop spans 16 amino acids. J was trimmed by 4 bases and V by 7 bases; bases with no gene match: 7.

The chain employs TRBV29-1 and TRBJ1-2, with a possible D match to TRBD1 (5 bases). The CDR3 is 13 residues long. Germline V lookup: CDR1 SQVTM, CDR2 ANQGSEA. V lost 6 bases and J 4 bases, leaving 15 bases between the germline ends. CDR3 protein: CSVGGTSFYGYTF. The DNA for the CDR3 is TGCAGCGTCGGAGGGACGTCTTTCTATGGCTACACCTTC.

The CDR3 DNA reads as TGTGCCAGCGGGTCGGGACTGACGTACCAAGAGACCCAGTACTTC. This sequence encodes CASGSGLTYQETQYF. V is TRBV2 and J is TRBJ2-5; possibly TRBD2 for D (6 bases). The CDR3 is 15 amino acids. V was clipped by 8 bases and J by 0 bases, with 16 bases between them. Per germline, CDR1 SNHLY and CDR2 FYNNEI.

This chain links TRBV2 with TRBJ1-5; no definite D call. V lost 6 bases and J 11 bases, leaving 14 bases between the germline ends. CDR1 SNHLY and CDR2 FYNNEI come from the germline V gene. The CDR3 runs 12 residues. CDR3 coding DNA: TGTGCCAGCAGCCGCAGGACTGGAGCCCAGCATTTT. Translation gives CASSRRTGAQHF.

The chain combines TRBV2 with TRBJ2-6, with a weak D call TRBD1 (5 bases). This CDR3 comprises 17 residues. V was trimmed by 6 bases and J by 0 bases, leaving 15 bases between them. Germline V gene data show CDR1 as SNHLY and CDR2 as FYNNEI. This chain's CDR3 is CASSADRTRSGANVLTF. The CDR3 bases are TGTGCCAGCAGCGCCGACAGAACCCGCTCTGGGGCCAACGTCCTGACTTTC.

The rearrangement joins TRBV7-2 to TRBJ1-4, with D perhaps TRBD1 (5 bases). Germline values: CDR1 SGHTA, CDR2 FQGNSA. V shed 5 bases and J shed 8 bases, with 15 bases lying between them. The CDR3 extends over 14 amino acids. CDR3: CASSPRGGGEKLFF. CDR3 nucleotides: TGTGCCAGCAGCCCCCGCGGGGGAGGCGAAAAACTGTTTTTT.

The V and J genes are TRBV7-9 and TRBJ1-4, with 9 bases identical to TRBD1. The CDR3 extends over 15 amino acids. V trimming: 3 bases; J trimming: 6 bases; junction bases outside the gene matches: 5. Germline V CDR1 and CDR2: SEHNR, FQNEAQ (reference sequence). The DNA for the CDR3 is TGTGCCAGCAGCTTTGCCGGGACAGGGCATGAAAAACTGTTTTTT. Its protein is CASSFAGTGHEKLFF.